Listed here is a single T cell receptor (beta chain). This clone was found once. Its binding antigen is unknown. Base-call qualities are not available, and no considerably larger clone is one nucleotide away. The sample is drawn from a study of T cell changes during pregnancy in multiple sclerosis (dated by TCRdb to the late 2010s). The study in broad terms: The study examined how the T cell repertoire changed over the course of pregnancy in women with multiple sclerosis.

Library construction relied on the immunoSEQ multiplex PCR assay. In TCRdb, the immuneACCESS table is reduced to in-frame sequences with V and J assigned. These tables do not hold every clone; where another copy was compared, an unresolved V gene accounts for under half, and the others remain unexplained. Recorded for this sample are 15,000 or so clones; more than 85% of them occurred a single time. The ten largest clones add up to approximately 2.6% of the sample. The sequence was collected from a female donor in good health, enrolled as a control in a pregnancy study. Sample: peripheral blood, taken in the second trimester of pregnancy.

The DNA is as follows: TGTGCCAGCAGTTCAGGGGCCTATCAGCAGTACTTC. Translated, this gives CASSSGAYQQYF. The rearranged chain carries TRBV6-6 and TRBJ2-7; 6 matching bases give a weak D call of TRBD1. The germline V gene (reference sequence) specifies MNHNY as CDR1 and SVGAGI as CDR2. The cysteine opens and the phenylalanine closes a CDR3 of 12 amino acids. The sequence is cut down to CDR3 DNA, 36 bases in frame from base 1. V drops 4 bases and J drops 8 bases, leaving 12 bases in between.